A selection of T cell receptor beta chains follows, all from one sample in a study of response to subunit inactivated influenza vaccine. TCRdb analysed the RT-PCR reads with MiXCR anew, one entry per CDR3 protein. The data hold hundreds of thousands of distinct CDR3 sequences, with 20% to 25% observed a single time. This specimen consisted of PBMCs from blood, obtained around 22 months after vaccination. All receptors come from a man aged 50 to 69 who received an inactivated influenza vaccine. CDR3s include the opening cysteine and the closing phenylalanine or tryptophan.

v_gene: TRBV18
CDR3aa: CASTGAGDYGYTF

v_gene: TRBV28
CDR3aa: CASNRDSNYGYTF

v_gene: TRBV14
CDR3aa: CASSPRTGLNTEAFF

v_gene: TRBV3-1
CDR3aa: CASSQGSGNTEAFF

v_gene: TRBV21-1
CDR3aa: CASSKRVGWGTEAFF

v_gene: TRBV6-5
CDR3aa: CASSSQGNQPQHF

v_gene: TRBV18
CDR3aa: CASSSRTGEGEQYF

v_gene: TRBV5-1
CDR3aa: CASSPDSAATGELFF

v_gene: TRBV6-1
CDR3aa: CASSTLRSNTGELFF

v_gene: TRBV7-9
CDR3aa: CASSLWLYNHSNQPQHF

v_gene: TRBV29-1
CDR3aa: CSVERRDRTSYEQYF

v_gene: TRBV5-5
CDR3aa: CASSLEVGGVQPQHF

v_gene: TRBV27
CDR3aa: CASGRRVLREHLEQYF

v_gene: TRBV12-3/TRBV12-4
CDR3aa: CASSLPDRKTQYF

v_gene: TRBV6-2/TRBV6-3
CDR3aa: CASSTEDRHIYSSPLHF

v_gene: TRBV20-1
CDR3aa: CSALISGTTNYGYTF

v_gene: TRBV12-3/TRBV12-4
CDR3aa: CASNLSGNNGYTF

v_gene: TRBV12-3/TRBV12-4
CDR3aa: CASTMSPSGANVLTF

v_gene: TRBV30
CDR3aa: CAWSKVSPNTEAFF

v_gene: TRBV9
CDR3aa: CASSDRVFDTDNSPLHF

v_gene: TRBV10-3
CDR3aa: CAIREWGLAGQQFF

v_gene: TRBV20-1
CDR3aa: CSARDPIADGGSYNEQFF

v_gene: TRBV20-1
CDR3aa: CGADAGEETQYF

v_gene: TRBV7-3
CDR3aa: CASSTGGPDTQYF

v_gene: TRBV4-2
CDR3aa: CASSGQRGSYEQYF

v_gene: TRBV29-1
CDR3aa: CSAAGWIRDRGSYEQYF

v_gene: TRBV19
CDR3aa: CASSILHREGSQPQHF

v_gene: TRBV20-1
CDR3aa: CSAPRGGTPNQPQHF

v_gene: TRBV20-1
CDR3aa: CSASQGNEKLFF

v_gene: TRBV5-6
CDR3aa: CASSLWPGTYGYTF

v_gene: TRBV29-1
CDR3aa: CSVVPQGPYGYTF

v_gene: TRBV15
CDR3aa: CATSSDRDGPLPGTEAFF

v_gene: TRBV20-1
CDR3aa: CSARDGDRINQPQHF

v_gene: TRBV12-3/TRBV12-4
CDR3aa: CASSPSGHLGANYGYTF

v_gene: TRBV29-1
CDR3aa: CSAGRMNTEAFF

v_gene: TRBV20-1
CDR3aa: CSATRQGARDTQYF

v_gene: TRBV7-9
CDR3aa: CASSFYGNEQFF

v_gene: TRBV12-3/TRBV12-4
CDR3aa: CASSFNRGDEQFF

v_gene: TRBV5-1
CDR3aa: CASSLSGFNEKLFF

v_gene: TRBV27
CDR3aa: CASTQRYLGGDSPLHF

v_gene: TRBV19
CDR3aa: CASSITRGRTEAFF

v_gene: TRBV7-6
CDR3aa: CASSLEANRREKYF

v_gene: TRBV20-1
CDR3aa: CSARGQGWWTEAFF

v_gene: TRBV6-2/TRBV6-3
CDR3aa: CASSYWGSTYEQYF

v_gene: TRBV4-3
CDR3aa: CASSQENYSGNTEAFF

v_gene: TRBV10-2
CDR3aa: CASSEISSWVFF

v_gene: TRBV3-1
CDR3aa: CASTPGTGANTGELFF

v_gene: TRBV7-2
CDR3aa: CASSLPGAWQPQHF

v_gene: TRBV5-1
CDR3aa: CASSLSGASNQPQHF

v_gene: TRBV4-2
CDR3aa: CASSQVGPADTQYF